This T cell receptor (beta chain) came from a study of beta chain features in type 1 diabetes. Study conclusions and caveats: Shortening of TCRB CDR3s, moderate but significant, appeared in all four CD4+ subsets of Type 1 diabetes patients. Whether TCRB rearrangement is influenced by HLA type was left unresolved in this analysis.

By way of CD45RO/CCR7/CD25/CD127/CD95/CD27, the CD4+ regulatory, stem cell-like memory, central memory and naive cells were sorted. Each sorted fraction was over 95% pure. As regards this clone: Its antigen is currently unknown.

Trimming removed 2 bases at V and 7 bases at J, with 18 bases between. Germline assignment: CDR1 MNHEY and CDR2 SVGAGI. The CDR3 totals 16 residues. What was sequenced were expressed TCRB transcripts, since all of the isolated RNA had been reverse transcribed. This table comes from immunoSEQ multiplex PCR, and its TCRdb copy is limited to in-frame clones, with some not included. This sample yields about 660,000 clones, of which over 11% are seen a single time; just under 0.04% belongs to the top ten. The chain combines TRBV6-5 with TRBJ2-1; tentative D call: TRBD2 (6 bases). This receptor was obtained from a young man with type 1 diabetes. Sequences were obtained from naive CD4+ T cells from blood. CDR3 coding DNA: TGTGCCAGCAGTTACGTTGGTGCTTCCCGGGGGAATGAGCAGTTCTTC. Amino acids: CASSYVGASRGNEQFF.